Below, 15 T cell receptor beta chains from the same sample are listed, as sequenced in a study of cytomegalovirus exposure and HLA in healthy donors. It was with 60 Vbeta and 13 Jbeta primers that the PCR ran. Sequencing was performed with immunoSEQ multiplex PCR; in TCRdb, only in-frame clones are kept and a portion is missing. The table shows some 120,000 clones, with 75% to 90% occurring only once. Sequenced sample: PBMCs. Source of these receptors: a male donor in good health and CMV-seronegative.

Comments on this clone: The junction departs from germline at one end; a sequencing error may be responsible. The V call is TRBV7-9, the J call TRBJ2-6; maybe TRBD1 (5 bases). The CDR3 extends over 16 amino acids. The germline gives CDR1 SEHNR, CDR2 FQNEAQ (reference sequence). DNA for the CDR3: TGTGCCAGCAGCTTATTTACTGGGCCTGGGGCCAACGGCCTGACTTTC. Protein product: CASSLFTGPGANGLTF.

The chain uses TRBV5-1 and TRBJ2-7; perhaps TRBD2 as D (5 bases). There are 12 residues in the CDR3. The V and J ends lost 2 bases and 7 bases respectively, with 10 bases between them. Germline V gene lookup returns CDR1 SGHRS and CDR2 YFSETQ. The CDR3 protein is CASSLEGGEQYF. The CDR3 bases are TGCGCCAGCAGCTTAGAGGGTGGGGAGCAGTACTTC.

This chain joins TRBV9 and TRBJ2-3; the D is unclear. Looked up from germline, CDR1 is SGDLS and CDR2 is YYNGEE. Trimming took off 0 bases at V and 5 bases at J, with 4 bases between the two ends. The CDR3 covers 12 residues. CDR3 sequence reads: CASSVGIDTQYF. The CDR3 nucleotides read TGTGCCAGCAGCGTAGGTATAGATACGCAGTATTTT.

The chain has TRBV28 and TRBJ2-6; D is undetermined. The CDR3 runs to 15 residues. Trimming shortened V by 4 bases and J by 0 bases, and 7 bases separated the two germline ends. The V gene's germline CDR1 is MDHEN and CDR2 SYDVKM. CDR3 sequence reads: CASSSTASGANVLTF. DNA of the CDR3: TGTGCCAGCAGTTCCACAGCCTCTGGGGCCAACGTCCTGACTTTC.

The V and J genes are TRBV10-1 and TRBJ2-3; tentative D call: TRBD1 (5 bases). V lost 6 bases and J 1 base, leaving 17 bases between the germline ends. The CDR3 has 16 amino acids. Germline CDR1 and CDR2: WNHNN and SYGVQD (reference sequence). CDR3 in amino acids: CASSAGDSNRTDTQYF. The CDR3 DNA sequence: TGCGCCAGCAGCGCAGGAGACAGCAATCGCACAGATACGCAGTATTTT.

This rearrangement joins TRBV25-1 to TRBJ2-7; weak D call: TRBD1 (5 bases). Trimming removed 1 base at V and 6 bases at J, with 10 bases between. CDR1 is MGHDK and CDR2 is SYGVNS in the germline V gene. The CDR3 covers 13 residues. In DNA form, the CDR3 reads TGTGCCAGCAGTGAATGGTTGGGGCTCGAGCAGTACTTC. It is translated as CASSEWLGLEQYF.

The genes are TRBV4-2 and TRBJ2-1; no clear D gene. The germline V gene has CDR1 LGHNA and CDR2 YNFKEQ. The CDR3 contains 15 residues. V gave up 1 base and J gave up 0 bases, with 7 bases separating them. The CDR3 DNA follows: TGTGCCAGCAGCCAAGTCTCGAGCTCCTACAATGAGCAGTTCTTC. This sequence encodes CASSQVSSSYNEQFF.

The gene calls are TRBV7-3 and TRBJ2-5; 7 positions match TRBD2. J lost 5 bases, V lost 1 base, and 7 bases had no gene match. The CDR3 runs to 15 residues. CDR1 SGHTA and CDR2 FQGTGA come from the germline V gene. The CDR3, as DNA: TGTGCCAGCAGCTTAAGCGGGGGATCGAGGGAGACCCAGTACTTC. This encodes CASSLSGGSRETQYF.

The gene calls are TRBV7-9 and TRBJ2-2; no reliable D call. CDR1 and CDR2 from the germline V gene are SEHNR and FQNEAQ (reference sequence). This CDR3 has 13 amino acids. V was trimmed by 6 bases and J by 6 bases, leaving 11 bases between them. The CDR3 spells CASRHVNSGELFF. Written as DNA, the CDR3 is TGTGCCAGCAGACACGTGAATTCCGGGGAGCTGTTTTTT.

Notes on this clone: Relative to the germline gene, one junction end is altered; a read error may explain this. The chain links TRBV19 to TRBJ2-5, with 8 bases that match TRBD1. Per the germline V gene, CDR1 is LNHDA and CDR2 is SQIVND (reference sequence). This CDR3 has 15 amino acids. The CDR3 sequence: CASRITGDRQETQYF. CDR3 DNA: TGTGCCAGTCGTATCACGGGGGACAGGCAAGAGACCCAGTACTTC.

The chain uses TRBV30 and TRBJ1-2; no reliable D call. The V end was cut by 3 bases, the J end by 0 bases, with 8 bases between. Looked up from germline, CDR1 is GTSNPN and CDR2 is SVGIG (reference sequence). The CDR3 has 13 amino acids. CDR3 sequence: CAWREFTNYGYTF. In DNA, the CDR3 is TGTGCCTGGAGAGAGTTCACTAACTATGGCTACACCTTC. The full variable domain, completed using reference TRBV30 and TRBJ1-2, is SQTIHQWPATLVQPVGSPLSLECTVEGTSNPNLYWYRQAAGRGLQLLFYSVGIGQISSEVPQNLSASRPQDRQFILSSKKLLLSDSGFYLCAWREFTNYGYTFGSGTRLTVV.

There are a few counts of this clone. The chain joins TRBV9 to TRBJ2-5, with D possibly being TRBD2 (6 bases). Trimming cost V 4 bases and J 4 bases, with 20 bases left between them. Germline-derived CDR1 and CDR2 are SGDLS and YYNGEE. CDR3 size: 16 residues. CDR3 coding DNA: TGTGCCAGCAGCCCACTCGCGGGGCGTGTAGGAGAGACCCAGTACTTC. Translation gives CASSPLAGRVGETQYF.

This clone showed up just once. The CDR3 DNA sequence: TGCGCCAGCAGTGGATCAGGGAATAATCAGCCCCAGCATTTT. Translation: CASSGSGNNQPQHF. The genes are TRBV10-2 and TRBJ1-5, with a possible D match to TRBD1 (5 bases). Trimming left V 4 bases short and J 4 bases short, with 11 bases between. The CDR3 totals 14 residues. CDR1 WSHSY and CDR2 SAAADI come from the germline V gene.

The chain is built from TRBV27 and TRBJ2-7; 12 nucleotides match TRBD1. The CDR3 sequence is 19 residues long. The junction had 22 bases not matched to a gene; V was cut back by 7 bases and J by 6 bases. Germline V gene sequence: CDR1 MNHEY, CDR2 SMNVEV (reference sequence). The CDR3 DNA reads as TGTGCCAGCACAGTTTCGTTGGGACAGGGGGCCCATAGCGCGGGCGAGCAGTACTTC. Protein product: CASTVSLGQGAHSAGEQYF.

This clone has just one count. The chain links TRBV6-5 to TRBJ2-7, with no clear D. The CDR3 extends over 11 amino acids. Deletions cut 11 bases from V and 4 bases from J, with 12 bases between. Germline CDR1 reads MNHEY; CDR2 reads SVGAGI. The CDR3 region is CAPAVKYEQYF. CDR3 in DNA: TGTGCCCCCGCAGTTAAGTACGAGCAGTACTTC.